The present T cell receptor (beta chain) was sequenced within a study of T cells in Graves' hyperthyroidism and ophthalmopathy. General study points: Progression to ophthalmopathy was predicted a median of approximately 6.4 months early. Also found in blood were most expanded thyroid clonotypes above 0.001.

This clonotype was detected ten times or more. The antigen remains undetermined. TCR beta CDR3 regions were amplified from RNA transcripts. HTBI primers drove first-round RT-PCR of the TCR CDR3. TCRdb itself ran the multiplex PCR reads through MiXCR, one entry per CDR3 protein. The sample gives around 620,000 distinct CDR3 sequences, 13% to 15% of which show up once; approximately 6.4% is in the top ten. From germline, CDR1 is SGHKS and CDR2 YYEKEE (reference sequence). The V end lost 1 base, the J end lost 0 bases, and 9 bases lay between the germline ends. The CDR3 spans 15 residues. Exclusion followed for patients with uncontrolled infection, other autoimmune disease, pregnancy or lactation. Diagnosis rested on symptoms, serum thyroxine and TRAb, thyroid ultrasound, and orbital computed tomography.

The source of this sequence is a woman aged 18-29 years with Graves' ophthalmopathy. Sequenced sample: blood. This chain connects TRBV5-5 to TRBJ2-3, with D unclear. The CDR3 loop is CASSLTAFSTDTQYF. The CDR3 nucleotides are TGTGCCAGCAGCTTGACAGCTTTTAGCACAGATACGCAGTATTTT.